These 5 T cell receptor beta chains came from one sample sequenced in a study of blood T cell repertoires in COVID-19. Data came from immunoSEQ multiplex PCR; TCRdb stores just in-frame clones and leaves some out. The sample includes some 70,000 clones, under 90% of them seen just once. Sequenced sample: peripheral blood. The receptor set was obtained from a man aged 50 to 60 with COVID-19, enrolled during active disease.

The rearrangement uses TRBV18 and TRBJ1-2; 7 nucleotides agree with TRBD1. From germline, CDR1 is KGHSH and CDR2 LQKENI. The CDR3 is 18 residues long. The ends lost 3 bases at V and 10 bases at J; junction bases unmatched: 23. CDR3 nucleotides: TGTGCCAGCTCACCCCAGACAGGGACCGACTACCTTCTTATCGCCTACACCTTC. Amino acid sequence: CASSPQTGTDYLLIAYTF.

This chain uses TRBV6-5 with TRBJ1-2; no definite D call. The CDR3 spans 13 residues. Germline CDR1 is MNHEY and CDR2 is SVGAGI. Trimming stripped 6 bases from V and 7 bases from J, with 15 bases between. CDR3 loop: CASSPGSTGGYTF. DNA of the CDR3: TGTGCCAGCAGCCCGGGATCCACCGGTGGCTACACCTTC.

The table lists this clone with a count of one. The rearrangement links TRBV7-2 to TRBJ1-2; D is possibly TRBD1 (6 bases). The V end was cut by 4 bases, the J end by 5 bases, with 11 bases between. CDR3 length equals 13 residues. Germline V gene lookup returns CDR1 SGHTA and CDR2 FQGNSA. As DNA, the CDR3 is TGTGCCAGCAGCTCACAGGGTGAATATGGCTACACCTTC. Amino acids: CASSSQGEYGYTF.

This clone showed up just once. This may be a read error, as it is one base from a much larger clone. The chain joins TRBV7-6 to TRBJ1-1; possible D gene TRBD1, 6 bases. CDR1 and CDR2 from the germline V gene are SGHVS and FNYEAQ. The germline V and J ends were trimmed by 5 bases and 2 bases, with 9 bases remaining between them. The CDR3 covers 13 residues. Written as DNA, the CDR3 is TGTGCCAGCAGCCTACAGGGTAACACTGAAGCTTTCTTT. Amino acid sequence: CASSLQGNTEAFF.

The chain joins TRBV7-3 to TRBJ1-1; possibly TRBD1 for D (5 bases). The CDR3 contains 14 residues. Germline-derived CDR1 and CDR2 are SGHTA and FQGTGA. The V gene lost 5 bases and the J gene lost 5 bases, with 15 bases spanning the gap. The CDR3 is CASSPQPGETEAFF. The CDR3 region has the DNA TGTGCCAGCAGCCCCCAACCGGGGGAAACTGAAGCTTTCTTT.